Listed below are T cell receptor beta chains from one sample, sequenced in a study of shared clonotypes between healthy human individuals. The data were produced by immunoSEQ multiplex PCR, yet TCRdb's version contains in-frame clones alone and is incomplete. The table has 950,000 to 1,100,000 clones, 60% to 80% seen once. The sample was memory CD4+ T cells sorted from blood. All receptors come from a man between 18 and 29 years old in good health. Both conserved end residues are part of each CDR3. The D gene is left open where the match is weak. The size of a clone is reported for some rows only, either as once, few or many, or as a class for expanded clones.

clone size: once
J gene: TRBJ2-5
V gene: TRBV15
D gene: -
CDR3 protein: CATSRAIRADQETQYF
CDR3 DNA: TGTGCCACCAGCAGAGCAATCAGGGCAGACCAAGAGACCCAGTACTTC

clone size: -
J gene: TRBJ2-2
V gene: TRBV7-9
D gene: TRBD1
CDR3 protein: CASSYRQGNTGELFF
CDR3 DNA: TGTGCCAGCAGCTATAGACAGGGGAACACCGGGGAGCTGTTTTTT

clone size: -
J gene: TRBJ1-1
V gene: TRBV5-1
D gene: -
CDR3 protein: CASSLYRDRANTEAFF
CDR3 DNA: TGCGCCAGCAGCTTGTACCGGGATCGGGCAAACACTGAAGCTTTCTTT

clone size: -
J gene: TRBJ2-7
V gene: TRBV6-1
D gene: TRBD1
CDR3 protein: CASSRGQGSSYEQYF
CDR3 DNA: TGTGCCAGCAGCAGAGGACAGGGGAGCTCCTACGAGCAGTACTTC

clone size: -
J gene: TRBJ2-7
V gene: TRBV27
D gene: TRBD1
CDR3 protein: CASSFPAPGQALPYEQYF
CDR3 DNA: TGTGCCAGCAGCTTCCCCGCTCCGGGACAGGCCCTCCCCTACGAGCAGTACTTC

clone size: -
J gene: TRBJ2-7
V gene: TRBV5-4
D gene: -
CDR3 protein: CASSLMDGGEGQYF
CDR3 DNA: TGTGCCAGCAGCTTGATGGACGGTGGTGAGGGTCAGTACTTC

clone size: once
J gene: TRBJ2-1
V gene: TRBV11-3
D gene: TRBD1
CDR3 protein: CASSSGQYNEQFF
CDR3 DNA: TGTGCCAGCAGCTCGGGACAGTACAATGAGCAGTTCTTC

clone size: -
J gene: TRBJ2-1
V gene: TRBV2
D gene: -
CDR3 protein: CASSVLMGANPPFF
CDR3 DNA: TGTGCCAGCAGTGTTCTGATGGGGGCCAATCCCCCGTTCTTC

clone size: -
J gene: TRBJ2-3
V gene: TRBV5-4
D gene: -
CDR3 protein: CASSPSGVDTQYF
CDR3 DNA: TGTGCCAGCAGCCCGTCAGGGGTAGATACGCAGTATTTT

clone size: -
J gene: TRBJ2-7
V gene: TRBV7-2
D gene: -
CDR3 protein: CASSPTSGFYEQYF
CDR3 DNA: TGTGCCAGCAGCCCAACCTCAGGGTTCTACGAGCAGTACTTC

clone size: -
J gene: TRBJ2-2
V gene: TRBV30
D gene: TRBD2
CDR3 protein: CAWNGGARGGELFF
CDR3 DNA: TGTGCCTGGAACGGGGGGGCCCGAGGCGGGGAGCTGTTTTTT

clone size: -
J gene: TRBJ2-1
V gene: TRBV5-1
D gene: -
CDR3 protein: CASSLDPGYNEQFF
CDR3 DNA: TGCGCCAGCAGCTTGGACCCAGGATACAATGAGCAGTTCTTC

clone size: -
J gene: TRBJ2-3
V gene: TRBV7-8
D gene: -
CDR3 protein: CASSPAGFKTDTQYF
CDR3 DNA: TGTGCCAGCAGCCCCGCGGGATTTAAAACAGATACGCAGTATTTT

clone size: -
J gene: TRBJ2-5
V gene: TRBV5-1
D gene: -
CDR3 protein: CASSLTSRETQYF
CDR3 DNA: TGCGCCAGCAGCTTGACTAGCAGAGAGACCCAGTACTTC

clone size: once
J gene: TRBJ2-2
V gene: TRBV6-5
D gene: -
CDR3 protein: CASSYNGLLRRELFF
CDR3 DNA: TGTGCCAGCAGTTACAACGGACTCTTACGGAGGGAGCTGTTTTTT

clone size: -
J gene: TRBJ2-7
V gene: TRBV7-9
D gene: TRBD1
CDR3 protein: CASSFASGTGVYEQYF
CDR3 DNA: TGTGCCAGCAGCTTTGCATCCGGGACAGGGGTTTACGAGCAGTACTTC

clone size: -
J gene: TRBJ2-3
V gene: TRBV28
D gene: -
CDR3 protein: CASSFSRGAHTQYF
CDR3 DNA: TGTGCCAGCAGTTTTAGCAGGGGTGCGCATACGCAGTATTTT

clone size: -
J gene: TRBJ2-2
V gene: TRBV2
D gene: TRBD1
CDR3 protein: CASYHGQGRTGELFF
CDR3 DNA: TGTGCCAGCTATCATGGACAGGGGCGCACCGGGGAGCTGTTTTTT

clone size: -
J gene: TRBJ2-3
V gene: TRBV30
D gene: TRBD2
CDR3 protein: CAWRSGRAGDTQYF
CDR3 DNA: TGTGCCTGGAGGAGCGGGAGGGCGGGAGATACGCAGTATTTT

clone size: -
J gene: TRBJ2-5
V gene: TRBV7-2
D gene: -
CDR3 protein: CASSLPKGGETQYF
CDR3 DNA: TGTGCCAGCAGCTTACCCAAAGGGGGGGAGACCCAGTACTTC

clone size: -
J gene: TRBJ2-5
V gene: TRBV14
D gene: TRBD1
CDR3 protein: CASSQVVQGYRETQYF
CDR3 DNA: TGTGCCAGCAGCCAAGTGGTACAGGGGTACAGAGAGACCCAGTACTTC

clone size: -
J gene: TRBJ1-5
V gene: TRBV6-5
D gene: -
CDR3 protein: CASTQRGGEQPQHF
CDR3 DNA: TGTGCCAGCACCCAGCGGGGAGGGGAACAGCCCCAGCATTTT

clone size: -
J gene: TRBJ1-1
V gene: TRBV6-1
D gene: TRBD1
CDR3 protein: CASTTGVGTEAFF
CDR3 DNA: TGTGCCAGCACTACAGGGGTCGGGACTGAAGCTTTCTTT

clone size: few
J gene: TRBJ2-1
V gene: TRBV7-6
D gene: -
CDR3 protein: CASSRGAYNEQFF
CDR3 DNA: TGTGCCAGCAGCAGGGGGGCCTACAATGAGCAGTTCTTC

clone size: -
J gene: TRBJ1-1
V gene: TRBV27
D gene: -
CDR3 protein: CASSRGQMMNTEAFF
CDR3 DNA: TGTGCCAGCAGTCGCGGACAAATGATGAACACTGAAGCTTTCTTT

clone size: -
J gene: TRBJ1-3
V gene: TRBV10-1
D gene: -
CDR3 protein: CASSEEGSGNTIYF
CDR3 DNA: TGCGCCAGCAGTGAGGAAGGGTCTGGAAACACCATATATTTT

clone size: -
J gene: TRBJ2-1
V gene: TRBV5-4
D gene: -
CDR3 protein: CASSLEQGREQFF
CDR3 DNA: TGTGCCAGCAGCTTGGAACAGGGAAGGGAGCAGTTCTTC

clone size: -
J gene: TRBJ1-1
V gene: TRBV5-1
D gene: TRBD1
CDR3 protein: CASSLGTGVNTEAFF
CDR3 DNA: TGCGCCAGCAGCTTAGGGACAGGGGTCAACACTGAAGCTTTCTTT

clone size: -
J gene: TRBJ1-4
V gene: TRBV4-2
D gene: -
CDR3 protein: CASSQEGGVSNEKLFF
CDR3 DNA: TGTGCCAGCAGCCAAGAAGGAGGGGTTTCTAATGAAAAACTGTTTTTT

clone size: -
J gene: TRBJ1-4
V gene: TRBV29-1
D gene: -
CDR3 protein: CSVARSHNEKLFF
CDR3 DNA: TGCAGCGTTGCCAGGAGCCACAATGAAAAACTGTTTTTT

clone size: -
J gene: TRBJ2-7
V gene: TRBV15
D gene: -
CDR3 protein: CATSALEDEQYF
CDR3 DNA: TGTGCCACCAGCGCATTAGAGGACGAGCAGTACTTC

clone size: -
J gene: TRBJ2-7
V gene: TRBV6-1
D gene: TRBD1
CDR3 protein: CASRKQDRAYEQYF
CDR3 DNA: TGTGCCAGCAGAAAGCAAGACAGGGCCTACGAGCAGTACTTC

clone size: -
J gene: TRBJ1-4
V gene: TRBV6-5
D gene: -
CDR3 protein: CASSRTVATNEKLFF
CDR3 DNA: TGTGCCAGCAGCCGGACAGTTGCAACTAATGAAAAACTGTTTTTT

clone size: -
J gene: TRBJ1-2
V gene: TRBV7-2
D gene: -
CDR3 protein: CASSLGGAGRGYTF
CDR3 DNA: TGTGCCAGCAGCTTAGGGGGGGCAGGTCGCGGCTACACCTTC

clone size: -
J gene: TRBJ1-2
V gene: TRBV2
D gene: -
CDR3 protein: CASSPSHGSVGGYTF
CDR3 DNA: TGTGCCAGCAGCCCCTCCCACGGCAGTGTGGGAGGCTACACCTTC

clone size: -
J gene: TRBJ1-2
V gene: TRBV4-3
D gene: -
CDR3 protein: CASSQDLRQINYGYTF
CDR3 DNA: TGCGCCAGCAGCCAAGATTTGCGGCAGATTAACTATGGCTACACCTTC